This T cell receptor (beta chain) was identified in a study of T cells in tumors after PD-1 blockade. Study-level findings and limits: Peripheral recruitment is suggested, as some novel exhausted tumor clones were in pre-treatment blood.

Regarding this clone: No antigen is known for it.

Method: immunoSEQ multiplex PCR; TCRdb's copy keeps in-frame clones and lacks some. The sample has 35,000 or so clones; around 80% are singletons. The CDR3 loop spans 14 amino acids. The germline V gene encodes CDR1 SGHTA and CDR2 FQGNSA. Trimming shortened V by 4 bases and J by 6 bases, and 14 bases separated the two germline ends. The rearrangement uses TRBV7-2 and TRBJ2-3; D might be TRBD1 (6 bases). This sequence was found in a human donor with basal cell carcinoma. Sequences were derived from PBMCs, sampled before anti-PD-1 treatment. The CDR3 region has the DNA TGTGCCAGCAGCTATCGGGGACAAGGGGATACGCAGTATTTT. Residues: CASSYRGQGDTQYF.